A single sample gave rise to the 3 T cell receptor beta chains below, sequenced in a study of cytomegalovirus exposure and HLA in healthy donors. Sequenced by immunoSEQ multiplex PCR; TCRdb stores in-frame clones only, minus some. The sample contains roughly 120,000 clones, around 92% of which appear only once. The sequenced sample consisted of PBMCs. The source is a man aged 30 to 45 in good health and CMV-seronegative.

This clone came up once. CDR3 region: CASSEASYGYTF. As DNA, the CDR3 is TGTGCCAGCAGTGAGGCAAGCTATGGCTACACCTTC. The gene calls are TRBV2 and TRBJ1-2; no reliable D call. This CDR3 is built from 12 residues. Germline values: CDR1 SNHLY, CDR2 FYNNEI. V gave up 3 bases and J gave up 4 bases, with 6 bases separating them.

The chain couples TRBV28 to TRBJ1-2; D gene uncertain. CDR3 length: 14 residues. Trimming removed 1 base at V and 4 bases at J, with 10 bases between. Germline CDR1 and CDR2: MDHEN and SYDVKM. Here the CDR3 DNA reads TGTGCCAGCAGTTTATTAGTCCAGGCCTATGGCTACACCTTC. It codes for CASSLLVQAYGYTF.

This rearrangement joins TRBV5-1 to TRBJ1-3; 8 bases match TRBD1. J lost 6 bases, V lost 1 base, and 6 bases had no gene match. The CDR3 runs 15 residues. From germline, CDR1 is SGHRS and CDR2 YFSETQ. This CDR3 reads CASSLTGTGQNTIYF. For the CDR3, the DNA is TGCGCCAGCAGCTTGACCGGGACAGGTCAAAACACCATATATTTT.